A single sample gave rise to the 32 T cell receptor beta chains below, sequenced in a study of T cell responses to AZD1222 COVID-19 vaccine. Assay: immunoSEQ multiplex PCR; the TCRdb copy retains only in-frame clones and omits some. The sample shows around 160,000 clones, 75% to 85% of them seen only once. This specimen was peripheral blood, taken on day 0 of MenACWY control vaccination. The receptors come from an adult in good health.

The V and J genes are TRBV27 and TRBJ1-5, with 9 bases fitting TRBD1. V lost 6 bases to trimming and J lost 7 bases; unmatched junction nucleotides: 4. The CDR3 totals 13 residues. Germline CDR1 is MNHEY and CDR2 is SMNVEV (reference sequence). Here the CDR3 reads CASRGTGPQPQHF. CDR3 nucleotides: TGTGCCAGCAGGGGGACAGGGCCCCAGCCCCAGCATTTT.

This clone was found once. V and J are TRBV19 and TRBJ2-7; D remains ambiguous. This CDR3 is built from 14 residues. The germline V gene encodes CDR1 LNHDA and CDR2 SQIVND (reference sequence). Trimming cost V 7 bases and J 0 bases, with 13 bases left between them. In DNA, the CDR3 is TGTGCCAGTACATTTACCGATGTCTCCTACGAGCAGTACGTC. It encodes CASTFTDVSYEQYV.

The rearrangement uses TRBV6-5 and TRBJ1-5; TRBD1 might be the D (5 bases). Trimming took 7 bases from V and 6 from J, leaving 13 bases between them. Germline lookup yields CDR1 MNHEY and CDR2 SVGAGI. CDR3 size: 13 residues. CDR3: CASTRGWGQPQHF. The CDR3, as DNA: TGTGCCAGCACCCGGGGGTGGGGTCAGCCCCAGCATTTT.

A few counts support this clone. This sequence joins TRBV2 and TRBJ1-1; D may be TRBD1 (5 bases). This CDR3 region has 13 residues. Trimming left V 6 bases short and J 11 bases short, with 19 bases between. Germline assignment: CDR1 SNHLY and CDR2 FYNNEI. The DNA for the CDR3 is TGTGCCAGCAGCCTCATGGGGAGTTGGGGGGCTTTCTTT. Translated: CASSLMGSWGAFF.

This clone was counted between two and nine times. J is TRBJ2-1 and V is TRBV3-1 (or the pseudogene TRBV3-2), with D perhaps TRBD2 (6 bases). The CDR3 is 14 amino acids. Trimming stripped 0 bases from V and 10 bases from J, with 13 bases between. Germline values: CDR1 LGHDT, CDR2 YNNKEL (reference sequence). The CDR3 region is CASSQDLGGGEQFF. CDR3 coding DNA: TGTGCCAGCAGCCAAGATCTTGGGGGAGGCGAGCAGTTCTTC.

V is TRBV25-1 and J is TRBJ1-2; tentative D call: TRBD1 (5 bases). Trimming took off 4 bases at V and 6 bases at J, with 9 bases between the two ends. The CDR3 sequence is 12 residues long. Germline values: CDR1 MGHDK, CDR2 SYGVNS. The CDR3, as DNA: TGTGCCAGCAGTGCGGGACTAAATGGCTACACCTTC. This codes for CASSAGLNGYTF.

CDR3 DNA sequence: TGCAGCGTTGAAGTTATAAGACTTCAGCAGTATTTT. Amino acids: CSVEVIRLQQYF. This chain connects TRBV29-1 to TRBJ2-3, with D unresolved. The germline V and J ends were trimmed by 1 base and 11 bases, with 13 bases remaining between them. Per the germline V gene, CDR1 is SQVTM and CDR2 is ANQGSEA. The CDR3 has 12 amino acids.

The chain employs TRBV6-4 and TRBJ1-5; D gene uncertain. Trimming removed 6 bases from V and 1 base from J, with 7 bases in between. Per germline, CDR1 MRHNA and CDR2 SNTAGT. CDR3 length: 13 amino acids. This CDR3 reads CASRLRSNQPQHF. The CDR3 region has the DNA TGTGCCAGCAGGCTGAGGAGCAATCAGCCCCAGCATTTT.

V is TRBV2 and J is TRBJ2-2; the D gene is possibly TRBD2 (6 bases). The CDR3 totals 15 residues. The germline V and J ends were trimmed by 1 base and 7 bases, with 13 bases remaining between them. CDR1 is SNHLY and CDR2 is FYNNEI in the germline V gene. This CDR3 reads CASSEGQIGGGELFF. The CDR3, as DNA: TGTGCCAGCAGTGAAGGACAGATCGGGGGCGGGGAGCTGTTTTTT. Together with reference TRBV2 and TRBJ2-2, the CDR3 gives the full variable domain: EPEVTQTPSHQVTQMGQEVILRCVPISNHLYFYWYRQILGQKVEFLVSFYNNEISEKSEIFDDQFSVERPDGSNFTLKIRSTKLEDSAMYFCASSEGQIGGGELFFGEGSRLTVL.

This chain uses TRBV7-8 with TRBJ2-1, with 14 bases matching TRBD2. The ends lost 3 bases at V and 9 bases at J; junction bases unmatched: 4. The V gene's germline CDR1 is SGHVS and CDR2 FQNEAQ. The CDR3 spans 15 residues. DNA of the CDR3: TGTGCCAGCAGCTTGAGACTAGCGGGGGGGCTTGAGCAGTTCTTC. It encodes CASSLRLAGGLEQFF.

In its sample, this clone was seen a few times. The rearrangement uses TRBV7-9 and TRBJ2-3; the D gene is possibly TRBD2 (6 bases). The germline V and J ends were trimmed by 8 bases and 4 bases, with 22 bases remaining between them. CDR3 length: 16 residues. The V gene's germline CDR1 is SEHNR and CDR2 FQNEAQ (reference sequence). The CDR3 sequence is CASRTIYRGFPDTQYF. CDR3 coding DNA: TGTGCCAGCCGGACTATTTACCGGGGGTTCCCAGATACGCAGTATTTT.

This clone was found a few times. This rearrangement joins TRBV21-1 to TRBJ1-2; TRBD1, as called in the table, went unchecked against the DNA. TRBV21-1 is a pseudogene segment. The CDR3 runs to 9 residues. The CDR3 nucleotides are TGTGCCAGCAGGGACAGGCGACTCTTC. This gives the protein CASRDRRLF.

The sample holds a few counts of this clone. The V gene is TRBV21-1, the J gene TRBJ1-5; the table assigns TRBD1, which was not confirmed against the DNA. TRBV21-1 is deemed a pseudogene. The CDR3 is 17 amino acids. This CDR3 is CASSSSRDSDSNQPQHF. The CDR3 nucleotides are TGTGCCAGCAGCTCGAGCCGGGACAGTGATAGCAATCAGCCCCAGCATTTT.

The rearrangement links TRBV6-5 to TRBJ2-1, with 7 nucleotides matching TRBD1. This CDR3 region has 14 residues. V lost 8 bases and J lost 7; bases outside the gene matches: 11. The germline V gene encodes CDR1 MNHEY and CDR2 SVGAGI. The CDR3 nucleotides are TGTGCCAGCGCAAGAGGGGGCCCAGGTAATGAGCAGTTCTTC. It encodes CASARGGPGNEQFF.

The CDR3 nucleotides are TGTGCCAGCAGTTCAGGACGGAATAATGAAAAACTGTTTTTT. Translation gives CASSSGRNNEKLFF. This rearrangement joins TRBV5-6 to TRBJ1-4; D unclear. V was shortened by 5 bases and J by 4 bases, with 12 bases between the two germline ends. CDR1 and CDR2 from the germline V gene are SGHDT and YYEEEE. The length of the CDR3 is 14 residues.

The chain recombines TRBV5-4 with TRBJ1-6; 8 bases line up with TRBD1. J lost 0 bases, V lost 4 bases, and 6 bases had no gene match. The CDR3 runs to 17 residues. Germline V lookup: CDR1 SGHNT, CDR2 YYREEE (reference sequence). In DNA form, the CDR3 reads TGTGCCAGCAGCCAGGGGACAGGTGGCTCCTATAATTCACCCCTCCACTTT. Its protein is CASSQGTGGSYNSPLHF. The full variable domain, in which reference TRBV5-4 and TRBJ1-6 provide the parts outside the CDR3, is ETGVTQSPTHLIKTRGQQVTLRCSSQSGHNTVSWYQQALGQGPQFIFQYYREEENGRGNFPPRFSGLQFPNYSSELNVNALELDDSALYLCASSQGTGGSYNSPLHFGNGTRLTVT.

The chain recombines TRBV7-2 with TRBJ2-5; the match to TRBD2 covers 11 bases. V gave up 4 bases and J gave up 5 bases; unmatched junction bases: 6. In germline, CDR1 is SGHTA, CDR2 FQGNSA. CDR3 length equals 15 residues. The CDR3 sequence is CASSWVAGGLETQYF. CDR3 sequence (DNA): TGTGCCAGCAGCTGGGTAGCGGGGGGGCTTGAGACCCAGTACTTC. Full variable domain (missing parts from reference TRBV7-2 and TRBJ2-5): GAGVSQSPSNKVTEKGKDVELRCDPISGHTALYWYRQSLGQGLEFLIYFQGNSAPDKSGLPSDRFSAERTGGSVSTLTIQRTQQEDSAVYLCASSWVAGGLETQYFGPGTRLLVL.

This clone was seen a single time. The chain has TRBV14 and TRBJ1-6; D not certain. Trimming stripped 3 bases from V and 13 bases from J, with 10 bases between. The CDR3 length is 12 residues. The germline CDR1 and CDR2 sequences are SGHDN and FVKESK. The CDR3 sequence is CASSQDSRPLHF. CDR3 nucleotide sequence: TGTGCCAGCAGCCAGGACTCTCGGCCCCTCCACTTT.

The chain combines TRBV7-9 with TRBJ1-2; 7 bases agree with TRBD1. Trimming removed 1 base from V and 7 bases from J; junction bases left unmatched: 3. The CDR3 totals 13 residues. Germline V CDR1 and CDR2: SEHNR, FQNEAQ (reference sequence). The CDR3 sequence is CASSLEGQLGYTF. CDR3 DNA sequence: TGTGCCAGCAGCTTAGAGGGACAGCTTGGCTACACCTTC.

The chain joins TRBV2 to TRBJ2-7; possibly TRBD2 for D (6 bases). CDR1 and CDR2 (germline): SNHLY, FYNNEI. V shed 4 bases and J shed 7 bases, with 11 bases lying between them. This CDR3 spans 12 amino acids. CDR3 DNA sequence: TGTGCCAGCAGTGGAGGACTACTAGAGCAGTACTTC. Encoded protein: CASSGGLLEQYF.

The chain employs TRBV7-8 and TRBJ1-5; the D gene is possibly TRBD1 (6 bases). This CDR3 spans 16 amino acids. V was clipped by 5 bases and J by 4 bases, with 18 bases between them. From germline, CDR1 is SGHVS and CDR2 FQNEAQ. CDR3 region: CASSRRTQGGNQPQHF. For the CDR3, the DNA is TGTGCCAGCAGCCGGCGGACCCAAGGGGGAAATCAGCCCCAGCATTTT.

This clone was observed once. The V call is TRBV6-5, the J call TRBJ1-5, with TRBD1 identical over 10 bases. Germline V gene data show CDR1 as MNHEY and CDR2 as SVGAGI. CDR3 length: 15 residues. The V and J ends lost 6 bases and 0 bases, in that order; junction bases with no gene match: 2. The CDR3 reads CASRGDRGSNQPQHF. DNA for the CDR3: TGTGCCAGCAGAGGGGACAGGGGTAGCAATCAGCCCCAGCATTTT.

DNA of the CDR3: TGTGCCAGCAGCCAAATACAGGGAGGAACTGAAGCTTTCTTT. Encoded protein: CASSQIQGGTEAFF. V is TRBV3-1 (or the pseudogene TRBV3-2) and J is TRBJ1-1; tentatively, D is TRBD1 (6 bases). Germline V gene sequence: CDR1 LGHDT, CDR2 YNNKEL (reference sequence). The CDR3 is made up of 14 amino acids. Trimming pared 2 bases from V and 5 bases from J, leaving 12 bases between.

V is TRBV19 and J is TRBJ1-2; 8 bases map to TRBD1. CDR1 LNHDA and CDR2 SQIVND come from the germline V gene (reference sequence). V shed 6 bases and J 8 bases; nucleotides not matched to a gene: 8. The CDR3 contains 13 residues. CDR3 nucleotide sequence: TGTGCCAGTAGCCGAACAGGGGGAGCGGGCTACACCTTC. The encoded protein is CASSRTGGAGYTF.

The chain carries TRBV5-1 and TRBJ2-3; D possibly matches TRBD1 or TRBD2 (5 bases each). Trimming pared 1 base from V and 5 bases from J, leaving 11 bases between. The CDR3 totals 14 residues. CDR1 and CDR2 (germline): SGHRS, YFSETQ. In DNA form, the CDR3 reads TGCGCCAGCAGCTTGTACGGGGACGGAGATACGCAGTATTTT. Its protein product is CASSLYGDGDTQYF.

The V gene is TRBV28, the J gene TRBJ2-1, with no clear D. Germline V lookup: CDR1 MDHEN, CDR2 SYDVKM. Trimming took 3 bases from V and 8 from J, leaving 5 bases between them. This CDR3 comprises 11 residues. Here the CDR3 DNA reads TGTGCCAGCAGTTTTTTACATGAGCAGTTCTTC. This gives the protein CASSFLHEQFF.

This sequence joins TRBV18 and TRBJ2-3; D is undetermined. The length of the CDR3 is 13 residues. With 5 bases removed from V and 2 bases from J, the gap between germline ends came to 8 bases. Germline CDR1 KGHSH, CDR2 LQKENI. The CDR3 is CASSVLDTDTQYF. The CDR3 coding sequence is TGTGCCAGCTCAGTGCTAGACACAGATACGCAGTATTTT.

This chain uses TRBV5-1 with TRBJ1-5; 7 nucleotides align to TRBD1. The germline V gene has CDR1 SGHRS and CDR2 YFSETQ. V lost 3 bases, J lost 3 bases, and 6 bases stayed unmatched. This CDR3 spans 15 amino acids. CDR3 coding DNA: TGCGCCAGCAGCTCCCAAGACAGGGTCAATCAGCCCCAGCATTTT. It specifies CASSSQDRVNQPQHF.

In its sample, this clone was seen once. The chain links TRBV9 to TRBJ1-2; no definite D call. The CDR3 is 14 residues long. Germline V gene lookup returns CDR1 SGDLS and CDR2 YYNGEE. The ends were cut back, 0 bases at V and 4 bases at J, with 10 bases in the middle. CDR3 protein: CASSVDVVSYGYTF. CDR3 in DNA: TGTGCCAGCAGCGTAGACGTGGTTTCCTATGGCTACACCTTC.

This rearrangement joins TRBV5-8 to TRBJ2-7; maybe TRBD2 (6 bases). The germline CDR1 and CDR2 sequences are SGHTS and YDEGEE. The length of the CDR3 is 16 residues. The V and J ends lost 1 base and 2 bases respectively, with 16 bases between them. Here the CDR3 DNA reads TGTGCCAGCAGCTTGTGGGCCAGGAGGGGTCCCTACGAGCAGTACTTC. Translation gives CASSLWARRGPYEQYF.

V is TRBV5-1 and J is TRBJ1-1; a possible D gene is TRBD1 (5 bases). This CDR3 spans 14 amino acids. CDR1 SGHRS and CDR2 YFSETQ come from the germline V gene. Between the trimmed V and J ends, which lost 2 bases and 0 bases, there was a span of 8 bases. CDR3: CASSFLQVNTEAFF. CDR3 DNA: TGCGCCAGCAGCTTCTTACAGGTGAACACTGAAGCTTTCTTT.

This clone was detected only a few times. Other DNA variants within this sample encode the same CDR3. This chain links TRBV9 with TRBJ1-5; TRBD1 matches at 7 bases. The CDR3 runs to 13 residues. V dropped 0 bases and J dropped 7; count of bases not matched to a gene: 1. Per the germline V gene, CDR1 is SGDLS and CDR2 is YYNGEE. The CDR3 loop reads CASSVGGGQPQHF. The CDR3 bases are TGTGCCAGCAGCGTAGGAGGGGGCCAGCCCCAGCATTTT. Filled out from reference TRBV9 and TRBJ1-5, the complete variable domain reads DSGVTQTPKHLITATGQRVTLRCSPRSGDLSVYWYQQSLDQGLQFLIQYYNGEERAKGNILERFSAQQFPDLHSELNLSSLELGDSALYFCASSVGGGQPQHFGDGTRLSIL.